This T cell receptor (beta chain) was identified during a study of naive and memory T cell subsets (dated 2017 in TCRdb). Concerning the study at large: The study applied an open-source, UMI-based TCR alpha and beta sequencing pipeline to sorted naive and memory peripheral blood T cell subsets. RNA was DNase-treated and reverse transcribed with TCR constant-region primers, mostly using SuperScript III. The functional CMV T cell responses agreed completely with IgG serology results. Paper-wide results and their limitations: The repertoire findings for the naive and memory subsets could not be validated against a ground truth because none was available. A few larger clonotypes were present in naive repertoires, especially CD8 naive repertoires, and these clonotypes were possibly memory cells re-expressing CD45RA. RNA-based TCR counts may be influenced by expression changes linked to T cell activation and differentiation. TCR abundance followed a power law whose exponent differed between naive and memory subsets but was consistent across the three individuals. After error correction, only a single occurrence was seen for over 90% of naive TCR sequences, so much steeper abundance distributions were produced than in memory subsets. In both CD4 and CD8 cells, going from naive through CM, EM and EMRA, the Gini index went up while Shannon and inverse Simpson diversity went down. Single alpha or beta chain sequences, rather than paired alpha/beta receptors, were used to define clonotypes.

A remark on this clonotype: Its binding antigen is unknown. No base qualities exist here, and no much larger clone lies one base off it.

Preparation of the library involved UMI-ligation and nested PCR. An equimolar mix of two oligonucleotides covering both TRBC1 and TRBC2 was used as the beta constant-region primer. The ligated cDNA went through four rounds of PCR with nested alpha and beta constant-region primers together with the SP2 primer. T4 RNA ligase 1 ligated a single-stranded oligonucleotide carrying the SP2 primer and a 12-nucleotide UMI to the cDNA 3' end. The ligation reaction was incubated at 16°C for 20-24 hours. PCR2 was usually performed as a SYBR Green qPCR and halted at a preset threshold so that over-amplification would not occur. All purifications after the first were performed with Agencourt AMPure XP magnetic beads. Library quantification was done by Qubit, followed by a TapeStation check on which the main peak was expected at around 650 bp. Pooled libraries were sequenced on an Illumina MiSeq using v2 2x251 paired-end kits, and typically roughly 0.95-2.1 million reads were obtained per sample. Libraries were pooled at approximately 4 nM per sample, and roughly 4.5-7.5% PhiX was added to improve cluster recognition. In the paper's pipeline: Using tag matching that tolerated one base-pair mismatch, Decombinator assigned V and J genes to FASTQ reads that had been processed by Demultiplexor. Collapsinator relied on UMIs to fix sequencing errors as well as frequency errors caused by PCR heterogeneity. CDR3Translator translated TCRs and extracted CDR3s from the conserved cysteine to the FGXG phenylalanine, flagging non-productive sequences. Gini, Shannon entropy and inverse Simpson indices were computed after subsampling the repertoires to the same number of UMI-defined TCRs. Within the linear range, a power law was fitted to clonotype abundance distributions using maximum likelihood. For one naive CD8 sample, the pipeline and MIGEC produced similar UMI counts, unique TCR numbers and clonal distributions. One analysis removed from the naive repertoire any naive TCRs that were also present in any memory subset from the same donor. Repertoires were searched for around 7,000 CMV-associated CDR3 sequences compiled from VDJdb and a published dataset. Using fastp at Q25 and MiXCR, TCRdb reprocessed the public reads and kept productive beta chains. For every CDR3 protein sequence, its rows merge into one entry that carries the most common genes and DNA. The V and J calls here are based on TCRdb, not the publication. The sample records roughly 150,000 distinct CDR3 sequences, under 25% of which are singletons. 0.09% to 0.13% of the sample belongs to the ten largest clones.

V is pared back by 7 bases and J by 4 bases, with 17 bases lying between the germline termini. There are 13 amino acids in the CDR3, from cysteine to phenylalanine inclusive. The kept DNA is CDR3 alone, 39 bases in frame from the first base. The germline V gene encodes CDR1 SQVTM and CDR2 ANQGSEA. Separate amplification of TCR alpha and beta chain libraries was performed from the second PCR step onward. CMV status of each donor was established by measuring IFNgamma production from CD4+ T cells after fresh PBMCs were stimulated overnight with CMV viral lysate. Using Miltenyi beads, CD4 T cells were first positively selected, and CD8 T cells were then positively selected from the CD4-negative fraction. After staining for CD3, CD4, CD8, CD45RA, CD27 and a live/dead dye, cells were sorted on a BD Aria II into four subsets based on CD45RA and CD27. Blood came from three healthy volunteers, each fractionated into CD4 and CD8 T cells and then into four differentiation subsets. Roughly 0.11 L of peripheral blood was drawn per donor, and PBMC were isolated by Ficoll-Paque PLUS density-gradient centrifugation. Sorted cells were lysed in RLT buffer, after which RNA was extracted using a Qiagen RNeasy kit and stored at -80 degrees C.

This TCR was recovered from a human donor in good health. This chain joins TRBV29-1 to TRBJ2-7; a weak D assignment points to TRBD2 (7 bases agree). Sequencing was done on a sample of naive CD4+ T cells from blood. The cell subset or site label of this sample denotes: naive T cells, CD45RA high CD27+. The CDR3 region reads CSAQGRGLYEQYF. Read as DNA, the sequence is TGCAGCGCCCAGGGGAGGGGTCTTTACGAGCAGTACTTC.